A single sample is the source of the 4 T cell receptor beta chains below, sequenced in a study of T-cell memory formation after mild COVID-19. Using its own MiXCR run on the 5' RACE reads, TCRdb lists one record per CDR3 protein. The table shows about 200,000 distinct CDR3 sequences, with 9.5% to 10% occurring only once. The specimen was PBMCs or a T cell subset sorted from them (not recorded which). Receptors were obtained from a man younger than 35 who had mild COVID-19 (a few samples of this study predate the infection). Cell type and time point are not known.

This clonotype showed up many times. This CDR3 is CASSLGNRALNSPLHF. CDR3 nucleotide sequence: TGTGCCAGCAGCTTAGGAAACCGGGCCCTAAATTCACCCCTCCACTTT. This chain joins TRBV7-6 and TRBJ1-6; D remains unclear. Trimming pared 1 base from V and 7 bases from J, leaving 14 bases between. The CDR3 has 16 residues. The germline CDR1 and CDR2 sequences are SGHVS and FNYEAQ. The whole variable domain, filled in from reference TRBV7-6 and TRBJ1-6, reads GAGVSQSPRYKVTKRGQDVALRCDPISGHVSLYWYRQALGQGPEFLTYFNYEAQQDKSGLPNDRFSAERPEGSISTLTIQRTEQRDSAMYRCASSLGNRALNSPLHFGNGTRLTVT.

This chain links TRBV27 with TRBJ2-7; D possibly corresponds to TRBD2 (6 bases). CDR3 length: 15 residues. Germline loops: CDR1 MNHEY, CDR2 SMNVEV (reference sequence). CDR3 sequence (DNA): TGTGACAGCAGTTTCAAGGCCGGGGGCTCCTACGAGCAGTACGTC. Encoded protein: CDSSFKAGGSYEQYV.

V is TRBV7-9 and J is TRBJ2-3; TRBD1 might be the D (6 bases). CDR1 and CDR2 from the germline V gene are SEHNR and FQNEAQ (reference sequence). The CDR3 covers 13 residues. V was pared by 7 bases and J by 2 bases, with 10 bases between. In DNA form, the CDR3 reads TGTGCCAGCAAAAGGGGGTTCACAGATACGCAGTATTTT. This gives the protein CASKRGFTDTQYF.

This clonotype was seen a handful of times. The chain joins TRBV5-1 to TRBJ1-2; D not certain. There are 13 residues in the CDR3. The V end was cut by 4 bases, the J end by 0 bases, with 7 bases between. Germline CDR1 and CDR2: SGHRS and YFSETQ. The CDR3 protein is CASSMTANYGYTF. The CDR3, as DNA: TGCGCCAGCAGCATGACGGCTAACTATGGCTACACCTTC.